Listed below are T cell receptor beta chains from one sample, sequenced in a study of monozygotic twins with inflammatory bowel disease. TCRdb reprocessed the 5' RACE reads, keeping one entry per CDR3 protein, no DNA. The sample has 400,000 to 500,000 distinct CDR3 sequences, and its top ten clones hold about 2.3%. Sequenced: blood. The receptors shown here come from a human donor with ulcerative colitis or Crohn's disease, or a healthy co-twin of an affected twin (not recorded which). The CDR3 runs from the conserved cysteine through the conserved F or W. Each record gives: V gene, J gene, CDR3 protein.

V: TRBV6-2/TRBV6-3
J: TRBJ1-2
CDR3: CASTSDSTNYGYTF

V: TRBV18
J: TRBJ1-2
CDR3: CASSSTGGQSGYGYTF

V: TRBV7-9
J: TRBJ1-2
CDR3: CASSSLGGSYGYTF

V: TRBV5-5
J: TRBJ1-2
CDR3: CASSLGPDRGQGYTF

V: TRBV12-3/TRBV12-4
J: TRBJ2-2
CDR3: CASRPMGAQETGELFF

V: TRBV5-1
J: TRBJ1-2
CDR3: CASSKIAPGQDSYGYTF

V: TRBV5-1
J: TRBJ1-3
CDR3: CASSLQGLSGNTIYF

V: TRBV4-3
J: TRBJ1-1
CDR3: CASSQEAGAKTEAFF

V: TRBV5-1
J: TRBJ2-7
CDR3: CASSFNSRSYEQYF

V: TRBV5-1
J: TRBJ2-3
CDR3: CASSPGPFTDTQYF

V: TRBV27
J: TRBJ2-7
CDR3: CASSLRPQGGEQYF

V: TRBV18
J: TRBJ2-7
CDR3: CASSPRTGAIDGEQYF

V: TRBV20-1
J: TRBJ1-6
CDR3: CSSPGENSGSPLHF

V: TRBV25-1
J: TRBJ2-7
CDR3: CASRRTGSLSYEQYF

V: TRBV18
J: TRBJ2-3
CDR3: CASSPVADTQYF

V: TRBV5-6
J: TRBJ2-1
CDR3: CASSFQTSGAHNEQFF

V: TRBV29-1
J: TRBJ2-3
CDR3: CSIPSRGTDTQYF

V: TRBV18
J: TRBJ2-5
CDR3: CASSPPTVRETQYF

V: TRBV4-2
J: TRBJ1-3
CDR3: CASSHWGNTIYF

V: TRBV30
J: TRBJ2-7
CDR3: CAWSQDTFSYEQYF

V: TRBV7-9
J: TRBJ2-3
CDR3: CASSQGIDTQYF

V: TRBV12-3/TRBV12-4
J: TRBJ2-7
CDR3: CASSLRPRGEQYF

V: TRBV7-9
J: TRBJ1-4
CDR3: CASSSTGTREKLFF

V: TRBV5-1
J: TRBJ2-1
CDR3: CASTSIGLAAHNEQFF

V: TRBV5-1
J: TRBJ2-5
CDR3: CASRRGLETQYF

V: TRBV6-5
J: TRBJ2-1
CDR3: CASSYLAGDRDEQFF

V: TRBV5-6
J: TRBJ1-3
CDR3: CASSTGQGNTIYF

V: TRBV5-8
J: TRBJ2-5
CDR3: CASSLFGNFAGQETQYF

V: TRBV3-1
J: TRBJ1-4
CDR3: CASSPGLNNEKLFF

V: TRBV12-3/TRBV12-4
J: TRBJ1-1
CDR3: CASTGQGGVEAFF

V: TRBV5-5
J: TRBJ1-2
CDR3: CASSLSVGAGGYGYTF

V: TRBV30
J: TRBJ1-1
CDR3: CAWSSPIGKAFF

V: TRBV6-5
J: TRBJ2-5
CDR3: CATKGTGKETQYF

V: TRBV28
J: TRBJ2-5
CDR3: CASSTDRLQETQYF

V: TRBV12-3/TRBV12-4
J: TRBJ1-2
CDR3: CASTEGGSYGYTF

V: TRBV19
J: TRBJ2-7
CDR3: CASSSSLTGNYEQYF

V: TRBV7-8
J: TRBJ2-7
CDR3: CASSLRSRSYEQYF

V: TRBV6-1
J: TRBJ2-4
CDR3: CASRQAGSGKNIQYF

V: TRBV5-6
J: TRBJ1-2
CDR3: CASSSGQGFYGYTF

V: TRBV7-2
J: TRBJ2-4
CDR3: CASRIVGLALGDIQYF

V: TRBV6-4
J: TRBJ2-7
CDR3: CASKTGGSYEQYF

V: TRBV29-1
J: TRBJ2-1
CDR3: CSVEDPVGSRNEQFF

V: TRBV11-2
J: TRBJ2-3
CDR3: CASSPEVRGPPSTDTQYF

V: TRBV5-1
J: TRBJ2-7
CDR3: CASSLAGSGRFDEQYF

V: TRBV29-1
J: TRBJ2-1
CDR3: CSVEGGDGGSNEQFF

V: TRBV11-2
J: TRBJ1-1
CDR3: CASSPMMNTEAFF

V: TRBV5-6
J: TRBJ1-3
CDR3: CASSSRVSGNTIYF